This TCR beta chain is drawn from a study of T-cell memory formation after mild COVID-19. Study-wide results and limits: Cross-reactive memory seemingly joined, as some responding clones were found in pre-infection memory.

Germline CDR1 LNHDA, CDR2 SQIVND (reference sequence). V was clipped by 7 bases and J by 7 bases, with 7 bases between them. The CDR3 contains 10 residues. Using constant-segment primers, 5'RACE produced TCR alpha and TCR beta cDNA libraries carrying sample barcodes and UMIs. TCRdb processed the 5' RACE reads anew with MiXCR; each CDR3 protein has one entry. Here the sample spans 280,000 or so distinct CDR3 sequences, approximately 8.4% being singletons. This clonotype was found a few times. Its matching antigen is unknown. The sample consisted of PBMCs or a T cell subset sorted from them (not recorded which). This chain joins TRBV19 and TRBJ1-2; a weak D match, TRBD1 (5 bases). The receptor comes from a man between 18 and 35 years old who had mild COVID-19 (a few samples of this study predate the infection). Cell type and time point are not known. As DNA, the CDR3 is TGTGCCAGTATGGGACGTGGCTACACCTTC. As protein: CASMGRGYTF.